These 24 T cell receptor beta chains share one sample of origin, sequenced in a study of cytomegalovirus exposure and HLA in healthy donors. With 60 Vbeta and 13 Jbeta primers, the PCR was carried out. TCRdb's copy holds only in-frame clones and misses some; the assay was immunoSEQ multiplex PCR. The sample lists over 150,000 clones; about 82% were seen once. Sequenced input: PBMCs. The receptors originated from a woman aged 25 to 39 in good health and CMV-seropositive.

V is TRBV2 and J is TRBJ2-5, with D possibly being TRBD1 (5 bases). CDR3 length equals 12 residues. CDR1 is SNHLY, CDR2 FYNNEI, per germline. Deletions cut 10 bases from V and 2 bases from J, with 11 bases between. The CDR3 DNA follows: TGTGCCACTTGGGGCGGTCAAGAGACCCAGTACTTC. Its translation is CATWGGQETQYF.

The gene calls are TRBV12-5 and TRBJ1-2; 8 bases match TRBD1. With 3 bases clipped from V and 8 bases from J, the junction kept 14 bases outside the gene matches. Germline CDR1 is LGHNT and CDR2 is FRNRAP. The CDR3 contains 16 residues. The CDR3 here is CASGFGTAGGVRGYTF. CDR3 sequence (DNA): TGTGCTAGTGGTTTCGGTACCGCAGGGGGCGTGAGGGGCTACACCTTC.

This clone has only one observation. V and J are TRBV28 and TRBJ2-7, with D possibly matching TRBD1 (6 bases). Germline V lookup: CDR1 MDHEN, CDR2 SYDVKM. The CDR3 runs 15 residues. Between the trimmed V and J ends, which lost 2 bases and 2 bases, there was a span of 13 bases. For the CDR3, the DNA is TGTGCCAGCAGTTTAATCGGGGACACGACCTACGAGCAGTACTTC. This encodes CASSLIGDTTYEQYF.

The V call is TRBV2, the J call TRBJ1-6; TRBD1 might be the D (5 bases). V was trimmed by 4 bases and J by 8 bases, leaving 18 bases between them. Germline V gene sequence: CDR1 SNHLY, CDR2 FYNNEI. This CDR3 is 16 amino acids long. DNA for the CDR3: TGTGCCAGCAGTGGGGTAACCGGGACTTTCTATTCACCCCTCCACTTT. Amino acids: CASSGVTGTFYSPLHF.

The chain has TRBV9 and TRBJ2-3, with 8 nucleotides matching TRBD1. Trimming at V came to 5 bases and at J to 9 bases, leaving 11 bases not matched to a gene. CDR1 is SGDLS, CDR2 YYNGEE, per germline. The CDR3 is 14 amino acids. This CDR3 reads CASSPGQDLFTQYF. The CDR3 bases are TGTGCCAGCAGTCCGGGACAGGACCTCTTCACGCAGTATTTT. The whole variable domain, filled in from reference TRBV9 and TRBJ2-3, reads DSGVTQTPKHLITATGQRVTLRCSPRSGDLSVYWYQQSLDQGLQFLIQYYNGEERAKGNILERFSAQQFPDLHSELNLSSLELGDSALYFCASSPGQDLFTQYFGPGTRLTVL.

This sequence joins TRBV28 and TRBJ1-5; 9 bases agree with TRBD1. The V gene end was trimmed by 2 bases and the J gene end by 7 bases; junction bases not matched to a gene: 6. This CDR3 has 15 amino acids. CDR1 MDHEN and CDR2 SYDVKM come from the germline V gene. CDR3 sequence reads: CASSLTTGGGQPQHF. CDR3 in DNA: TGTGCCAGCAGTTTAACCACAGGGGGCGGGCAGCCCCAGCATTTT.

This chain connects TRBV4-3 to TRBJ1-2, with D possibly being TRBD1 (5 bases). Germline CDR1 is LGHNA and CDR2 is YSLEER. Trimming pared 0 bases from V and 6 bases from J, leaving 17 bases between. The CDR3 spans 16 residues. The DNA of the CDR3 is TGCGCCAGCAGCCAAGACCGACAGACGGTCCCCAATGGCTACACCTTC. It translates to CASSQDRQTVPNGYTF.

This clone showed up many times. CDR3 coding DNA: TGTGCCAGCAGCTTGATTGGAGGGGACGAGCAGTACTTC. It is translated as CASSLIGGDEQYF. J is TRBJ2-7 and V is TRBV5-6, with a possible D match to TRBD2 (6 bases). The CDR3 has 13 residues. V lost 1 base to trimming and J lost 5 bases, with 10 bases between them. Germline V lookup: CDR1 SGHDT, CDR2 YYEEEE.

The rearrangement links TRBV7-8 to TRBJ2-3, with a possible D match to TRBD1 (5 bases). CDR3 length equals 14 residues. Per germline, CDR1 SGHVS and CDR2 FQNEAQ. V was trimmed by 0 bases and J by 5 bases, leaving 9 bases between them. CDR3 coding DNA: TGTGCCAGCAGCTTAGCTGGGGCGAGAGATACGCAGTATTTT. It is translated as CASSLAGARDTQYF.

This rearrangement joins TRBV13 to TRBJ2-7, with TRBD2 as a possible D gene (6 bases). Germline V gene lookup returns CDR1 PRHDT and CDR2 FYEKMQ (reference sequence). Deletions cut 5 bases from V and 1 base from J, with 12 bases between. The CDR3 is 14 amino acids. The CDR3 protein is CASSEPGLSYEQYF. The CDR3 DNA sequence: TGTGCCAGCAGCGAACCGGGACTTTCCTACGAGCAGTACTTC.

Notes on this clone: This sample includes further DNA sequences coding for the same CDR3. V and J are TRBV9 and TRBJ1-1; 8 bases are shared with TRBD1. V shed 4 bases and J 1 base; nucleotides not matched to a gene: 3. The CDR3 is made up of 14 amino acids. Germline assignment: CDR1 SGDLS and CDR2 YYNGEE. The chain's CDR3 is CASSPGTGNTEAFF. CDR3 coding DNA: TGTGCCAGCAGCCCAGGGACAGGGAACACTGAAGCTTTCTTT.

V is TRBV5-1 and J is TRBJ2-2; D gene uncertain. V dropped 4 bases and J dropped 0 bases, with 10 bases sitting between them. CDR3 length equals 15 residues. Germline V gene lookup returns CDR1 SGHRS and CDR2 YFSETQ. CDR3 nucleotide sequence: TGCGCCAGCAGCCTCTCCCCAGCGAACACCGGGGAGCTGTTTTTT. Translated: CASSLSPANTGELFF. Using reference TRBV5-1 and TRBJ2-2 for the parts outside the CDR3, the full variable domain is KAGVTQTPRYLIKTRGQQVTLSCSPISGHRSVSWYQQTPGQGLQFLFEYFSETQRNKGNFPGRFSGRQFSNSRSEMNVSTLELGDSALYLCASSLSPANTGELFFGEGSRLTVL.

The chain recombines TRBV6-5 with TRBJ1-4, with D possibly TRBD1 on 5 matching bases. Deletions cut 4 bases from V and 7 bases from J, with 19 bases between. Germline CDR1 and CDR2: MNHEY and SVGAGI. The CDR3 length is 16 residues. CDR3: CASSFMIGGGGEKLFF. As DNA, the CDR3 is TGTGCCAGCAGTTTTATGATCGGGGGAGGCGGTGAAAAACTGTTTTTT.

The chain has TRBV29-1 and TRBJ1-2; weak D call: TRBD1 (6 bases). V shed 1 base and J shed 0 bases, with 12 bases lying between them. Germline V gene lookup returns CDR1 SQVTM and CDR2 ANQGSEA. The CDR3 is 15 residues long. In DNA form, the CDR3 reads TGCAGCGTTGAAGCGCGAACAGGGTCTAACTATGGCTACACCTTC. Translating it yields CSVEARTGSNYGYTF.

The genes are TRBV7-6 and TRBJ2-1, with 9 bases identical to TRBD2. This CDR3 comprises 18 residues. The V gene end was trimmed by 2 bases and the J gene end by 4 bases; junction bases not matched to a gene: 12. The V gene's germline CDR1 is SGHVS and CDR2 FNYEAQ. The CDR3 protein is CASSLSRPERGVYNEQFF. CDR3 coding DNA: TGTGCCAGCAGCTTATCTCGCCCCGAGCGGGGGGTATACAATGAGCAGTTCTTC.

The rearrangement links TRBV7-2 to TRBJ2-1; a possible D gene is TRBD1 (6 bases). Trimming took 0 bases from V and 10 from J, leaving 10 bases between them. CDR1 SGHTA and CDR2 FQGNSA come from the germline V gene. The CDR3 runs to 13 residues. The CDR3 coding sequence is TGTGCCAGCAGCTTAGCGCAGGGGACAGAGCAGTTCTTC. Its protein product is CASSLAQGTEQFF.

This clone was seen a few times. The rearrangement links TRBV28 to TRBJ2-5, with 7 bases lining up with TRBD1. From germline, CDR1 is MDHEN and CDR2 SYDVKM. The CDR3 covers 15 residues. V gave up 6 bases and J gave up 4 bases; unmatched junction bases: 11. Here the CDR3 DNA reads TGTGCCAGCAGCCTCCTTTCGGCAGGGGGAGAGACCCAGTACTTC. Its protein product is CASSLLSAGGETQYF.

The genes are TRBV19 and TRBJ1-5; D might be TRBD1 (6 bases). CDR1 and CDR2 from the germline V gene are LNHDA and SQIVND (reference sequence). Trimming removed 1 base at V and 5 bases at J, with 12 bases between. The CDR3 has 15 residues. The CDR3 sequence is CASSIGTGPYQPQHF. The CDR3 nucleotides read TGTGCCAGTAGTATAGGAACAGGGCCCTATCAGCCCCAGCATTTT. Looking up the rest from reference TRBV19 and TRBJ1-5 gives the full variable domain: DGGITQSPKYLFRKEGQNVTLSCEQNLNHDAMYWYRQDPGQGLRLIYYSQIVNDFQKGDIAEGYSVSREKKESFPLTVTSAQKNPTAFYLCASSIGTGPYQPQHFGDGTRLSIL.

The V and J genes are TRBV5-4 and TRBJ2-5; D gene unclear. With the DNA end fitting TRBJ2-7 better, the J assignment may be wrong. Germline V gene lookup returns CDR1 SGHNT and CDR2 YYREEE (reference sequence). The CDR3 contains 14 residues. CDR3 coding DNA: TGTGCCAGCAGCTTGGCAATCTCCTCTTCCGAGCAGTACTTC. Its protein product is CASSLAISSSEQYF.

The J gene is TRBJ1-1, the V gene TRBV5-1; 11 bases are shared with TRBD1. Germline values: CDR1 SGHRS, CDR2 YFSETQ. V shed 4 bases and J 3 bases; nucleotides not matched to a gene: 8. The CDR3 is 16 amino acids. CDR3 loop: CASSLDRGRRYTEAFF. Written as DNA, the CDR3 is TGCGCCAGCAGCCTGGACAGGGGGCGTAGGTACACTGAAGCTTTCTTT. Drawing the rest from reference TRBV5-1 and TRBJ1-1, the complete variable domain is KAGVTQTPRYLIKTRGQQVTLSCSPISGHRSVSWYQQTPGQGLQFLFEYFSETQRNKGNFPGRFSGRQFSNSRSEMNVSTLELGDSALYLCASSLDRGRRYTEAFFGQGTRLTVV.

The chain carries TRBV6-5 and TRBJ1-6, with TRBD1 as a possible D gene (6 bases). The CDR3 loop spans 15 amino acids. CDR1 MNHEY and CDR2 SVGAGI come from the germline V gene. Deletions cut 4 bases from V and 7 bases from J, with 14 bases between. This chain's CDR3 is CASSFLGQINSPLHF. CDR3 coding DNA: TGTGCCAGCAGTTTTCTTGGACAGATAAATTCACCCCTCCACTTT.

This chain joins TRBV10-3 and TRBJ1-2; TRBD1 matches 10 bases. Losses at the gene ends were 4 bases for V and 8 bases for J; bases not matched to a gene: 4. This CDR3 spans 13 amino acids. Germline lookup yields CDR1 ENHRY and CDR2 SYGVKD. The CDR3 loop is CAISGQGAVGYTF. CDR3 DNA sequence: TGTGCCATCAGTGGACAGGGGGCGGTCGGCTACACCTTC.

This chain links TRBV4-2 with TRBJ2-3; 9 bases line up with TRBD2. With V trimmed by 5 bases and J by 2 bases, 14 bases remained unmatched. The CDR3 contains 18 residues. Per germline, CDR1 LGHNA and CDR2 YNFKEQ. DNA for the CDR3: TGTGCCAGCAGCTCGAAGTACGCGTCTAGCGGGGACACAGATACGCAGTATTTT. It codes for CASSSKYASSGDTDTQYF.

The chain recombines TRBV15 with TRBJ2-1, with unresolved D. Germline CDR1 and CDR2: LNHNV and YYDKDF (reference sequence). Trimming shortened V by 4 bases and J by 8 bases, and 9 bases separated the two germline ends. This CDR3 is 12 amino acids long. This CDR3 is CATSIGPYEQFF. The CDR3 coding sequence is TGTGCCACCAGCATTGGGCCTTATGAGCAGTTCTTC.